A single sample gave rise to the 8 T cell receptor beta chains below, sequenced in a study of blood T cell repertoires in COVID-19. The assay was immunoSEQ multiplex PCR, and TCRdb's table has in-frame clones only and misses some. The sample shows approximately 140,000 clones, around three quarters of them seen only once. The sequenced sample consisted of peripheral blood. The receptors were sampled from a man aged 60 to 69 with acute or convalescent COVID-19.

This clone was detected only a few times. The CDR3 here is CASSQAGMGSGTEAFF. CDR3 in DNA: TGTGCCAGCAGCCAAGCGGGGATGGGGAGCGGCACTGAAGCTTTCTTT. This chain connects TRBV4-2 to TRBJ1-1, with D unresolved. Germline V gene sequence: CDR1 LGHNA, CDR2 YNFKEQ. Trimming took off 1 base at V and 4 bases at J, with 16 bases between the two ends. This CDR3 spans 16 amino acids.

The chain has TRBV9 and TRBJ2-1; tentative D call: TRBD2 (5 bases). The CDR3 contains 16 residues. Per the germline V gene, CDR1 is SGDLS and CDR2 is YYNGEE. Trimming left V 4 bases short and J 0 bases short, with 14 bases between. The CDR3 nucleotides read TGTGCCAGCAGCCAACAGACTACGAGCTCCTACAATGAGCAGTTCTTC. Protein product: CASSQQTTSSYNEQFF. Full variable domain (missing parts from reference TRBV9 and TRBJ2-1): DSGVTQTPKHLITATGQRVTLRCSPRSGDLSVYWYQQSLDQGLQFLIQYYNGEERAKGNILERFSAQQFPDLHSELNLSSLELGDSALYFCASSQQTTSSYNEQFFGPGTRLTVL.

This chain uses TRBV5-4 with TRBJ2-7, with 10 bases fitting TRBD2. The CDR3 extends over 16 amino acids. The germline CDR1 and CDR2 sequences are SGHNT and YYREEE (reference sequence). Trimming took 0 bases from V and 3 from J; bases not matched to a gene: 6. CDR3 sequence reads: CASSLGVAGGLYEQYF. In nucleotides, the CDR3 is TGTGCCAGCAGCTTGGGGGTAGCGGGAGGACTCTACGAGCAGTACTTC.

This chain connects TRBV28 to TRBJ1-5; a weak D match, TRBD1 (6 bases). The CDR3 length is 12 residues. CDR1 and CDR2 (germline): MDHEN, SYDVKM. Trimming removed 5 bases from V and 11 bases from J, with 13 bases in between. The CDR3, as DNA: TGTGCCAGCAGTACAGTCGACAGGTCCCAGCATTTT. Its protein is CASSTVDRSQHF. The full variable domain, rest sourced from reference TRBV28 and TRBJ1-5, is DVKVTQSSRYLVKRTGEKVFLECVQDMDHENMFWYRQDPGLGLRLIYFSYDVKMKEKGDIPEGYSVSREKKERFSLILESASTNQTSMYLCASSTVDRSQHFGDGTRLSIL.

The CDR3 nucleotides are TGTGCCAGCGGTCCGGGACAGGGGGCGCACGGGGAGCTGTTTTTT. Translating gives CASGPGQGAHGELFF. This sequence joins TRBV7-2 and TRBJ2-2, with 12 bases identical to TRBD1. V lost 8 bases, J lost 7 bases, and 8 bases stayed unmatched. The V gene's germline CDR1 is SGHTA and CDR2 FQGNSA. The CDR3 extends over 15 amino acids.

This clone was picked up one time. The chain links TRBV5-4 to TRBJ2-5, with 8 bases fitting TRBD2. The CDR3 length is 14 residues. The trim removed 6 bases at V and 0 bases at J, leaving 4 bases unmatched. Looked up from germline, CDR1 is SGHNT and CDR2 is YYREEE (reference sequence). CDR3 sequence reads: CASTRGLDQETQYF. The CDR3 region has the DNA TGTGCCAGCACCCGGGGACTAGACCAAGAGACCCAGTACTTC.

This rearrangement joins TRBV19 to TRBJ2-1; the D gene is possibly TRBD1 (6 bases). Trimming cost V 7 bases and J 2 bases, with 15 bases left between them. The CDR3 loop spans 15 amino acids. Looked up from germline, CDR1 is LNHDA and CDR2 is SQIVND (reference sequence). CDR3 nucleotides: TGTGCCAGTACCGAAGGGGCAGGGGCCTACAATGAGCAGTTCTTC. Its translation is CASTEGAGAYNEQFF.

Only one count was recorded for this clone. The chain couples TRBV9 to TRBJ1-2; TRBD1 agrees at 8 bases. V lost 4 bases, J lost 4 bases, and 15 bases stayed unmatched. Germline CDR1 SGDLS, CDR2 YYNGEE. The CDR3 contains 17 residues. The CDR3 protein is CASSPVVDRGWGYGYTF. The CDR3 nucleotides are TGTGCCAGCAGCCCAGTGGTCGACAGGGGTTGGGGCTATGGCTACACCTTC.